The 15 T cell receptor beta chains below were found in one sample sequenced in a study of shared clonotypes between healthy human individuals. Using immunoSEQ multiplex PCR, the repertoire was profiled, and TCRdb retains in-frame clones only, with some absent. The sample carries hundreds of thousands of clones, approximately 80% recorded once. Sequencing was performed on PBMCs. All receptors come from a woman aged 40 to 50 in good health. Some clones in this sample may be carry-over from other donors' samples.

The chain is built from TRBV7-9 and TRBJ2-7, with 7 bases identical to TRBD1. Germline V lookup: CDR1 SEHNR, CDR2 FQNEAQ (reference sequence). The CDR3 has 14 amino acids. V dropped 0 bases and J dropped 6; count of bases not matched to a gene: 5. CDR3 loop: CASSLAGTEREQYF. CDR3 nucleotides: TGTGCCAGCAGCTTAGCTGGGACAGAACGCGAGCAGTACTTC.

The V gene is TRBV18, the J gene TRBJ2-1; TRBD2 matches at 8 bases. V gave up 6 bases and J gave up 2 bases; unmatched junction bases: 6. Germline assignment: CDR1 KGHSH and CDR2 LQKENI. The CDR3 runs to 15 residues. The CDR3 loop reads CASSPSGGPYNEQFF. The CDR3 coding sequence is TGTGCCAGCTCCCCCAGCGGGGGTCCCTACAATGAGCAGTTCTTC.

A note on this clone: This sample also contains other DNA sequences that code for the same CDR3. The gene calls are TRBV18 and TRBJ1-5; 7 bases line up with TRBD1. Germline V gene sequence: CDR1 KGHSH, CDR2 LQKENI. J lost 1 base, V lost 1 base, and 1 base had no gene match. The CDR3 covers 15 residues. This CDR3 reads CASSPQGASNQPQHF. The CDR3 DNA is TGTGCCAGCTCACCACAGGGGGCAAGCAATCAGCCCCAGCATTTT.

The V call is TRBV6-6, the J call TRBJ1-2; D is unresolved. The CDR3 loop spans 12 amino acids. Trimming removed 2 bases from V and 4 bases from J, with 5 bases in between. CDR1 is MNHNY and CDR2 is SVGAGI in the germline V gene (reference sequence). The CDR3 spells CASSYPLYGYTF. The CDR3 DNA follows: TGTGCCAGCAGTTACCCGCTCTATGGCTACACCTTC.

This clone was seen many times. The chain links TRBV5-8 to TRBJ1-2; possible D gene TRBD1, 5 bases. This CDR3 comprises 15 residues. The germline V and J ends were trimmed by 0 bases and 3 bases, with 12 bases remaining between them. Germline CDR1 is SGHTS and CDR2 is YDEGEE. CDR3 amino acids: CASSLESGLDYGYTF. CDR3 in DNA: TGTGCCAGCAGCTTGGAATCAGGGCTGGACTATGGCTACACCTTC.

The rearrangement links TRBV19 to TRBJ1-5; no firm D call. The germline V and J ends were trimmed by 7 bases and 2 bases, with 18 bases remaining between them. Per germline, CDR1 LNHDA and CDR2 SQIVND (reference sequence). The CDR3 sequence is 16 residues long. CDR3 sequence reads: CASIPGSTRGNQPQHF. The CDR3 coding sequence is TGTGCCAGTATTCCCGGATCCACTAGGGGCAATCAGCCCCAGCATTTT.

The V and J genes are TRBV4-1 and TRBJ2-4, with 8 bases that match TRBD1. Trimming removed 3 bases from V and 6 bases from J; junction bases left unmatched: 7. The CDR3 covers 15 residues. CDR1 MGHRA and CDR2 YSYEKL come from the germline V gene. In DNA form, the CDR3 reads TGCGCCAGCAGCCAGCTGCGGGACAGGTTAAACATTCAGTACTTC. Translated: CASSQLRDRLNIQYF.

In the case of this clone: A read error may be the cause here, since a much bigger clone is one base away. The chain employs TRBV19 and TRBJ1-1; no definite D call. CDR3 size: 14 residues. Germline V gene sequence: CDR1 LNHDA, CDR2 SQIVND (reference sequence). Here the CDR3 reads CACSSLEPHTEAFF. The CDR3 DNA reads TGTGCCTGTAGTAGCCTTGAGCCTCACACTGAAGCTTTCTTT.

Comment on this clone: A far larger clone lies a single base away; this is likely a read error. The CDR3 reads CASRQEGTEAFF. The CDR3 DNA is TGTGCCAGCAGGCAAGAGGGCACTGAAGCTTTCTTT. The rearrangement joins TRBV6-5 to TRBJ1-1; D unclear. This CDR3 has 12 amino acids. Germline CDR1 is MNHEY and CDR2 is SVGAGI. V lost 6 bases to trimming and J lost 4 bases, with 9 bases between them.

This chain uses TRBV19 with TRBJ1-1, with a weak D call TRBD1 (6 bases). Germline loops: CDR1 LNHDA, CDR2 SQIVND (reference sequence). Trimming stripped 3 bases from V and 5 bases from J, with 19 bases between. This CDR3 is built from 16 residues. The CDR3 nucleotides are TGTGCCAGTAGTATGGACAGTTTCACCGCTCGAACTGAAGCTTTCTTT. Protein: CASSMDSFTARTEAFF. Looking up the rest from reference TRBV19 and TRBJ1-1 gives the full variable domain: DGGITQSPKYLFRKEGQNVTLSCEQNLNHDAMYWYRQDPGQGLRLIYYSQIVNDFQKGDIAEGYSVSREKKESFPLTVTSAQKNPTAFYLCASSMDSFTARTEAFFGQGTRLTVV.

The rearrangement joins TRBV28 to TRBJ2-1, with TRBD2 as a possible D gene (5 bases). The germline CDR1 and CDR2 sequences are MDHEN and SYDVKM. This CDR3 comprises 16 residues. V was pared by 4 bases and J by 2 bases, with 15 bases between. CDR3 sequence: CASSSPSGRAYNEQFF. The CDR3 bases are TGTGCCAGCAGTTCTCCTTCTGGGCGGGCCTACAATGAGCAGTTCTTC.

This chain joins TRBV5-1 and TRBJ2-5; D is unresolved. The DNA end is a closer match to TRBJ2-7, so the J assignment may be wrong. This CDR3 contains 14 residues. The V gene's germline CDR1 is SGHRS and CDR2 YFSETQ. As DNA, the CDR3 is TGCGCCAGCAGCTTTGTTGCGGACTCCTACGAGCAGTACTTC. This codes for CASSFVADSYEQYF.

J is TRBJ1-4 and V is TRBV27; D is ambiguous. The V gene's germline CDR1 is MNHEY and CDR2 SMNVEV (reference sequence). CDR3 size: 13 residues. The V end lost 5 bases, the J end lost 4 bases, and 8 bases lay between the germline ends. This CDR3 is CASSRQVNEKLFF. Here the CDR3 DNA reads TGTGCCAGCAGTCGACAAGTTAATGAAAAACTGTTTTTT.

Concerning this clone: A single base is all that separates this from a far larger clone, so a read error is likely. This chain connects TRBV7-9 to TRBJ2-6; D remains unclear. This CDR3 spans 15 amino acids. V was clipped by 1 base and J by 0 bases, with 4 bases between them. Germline values: CDR1 SEHNR, CDR2 FQNEAQ (reference sequence). The CDR3: CASSLGPSGANVLTF. Written as DNA, the CDR3 is TGTGCCAGCAGCTTAGGTCCCTCTGGGGCCAACGTCCTGACTTTC.

This chain connects TRBV29-1 to TRBJ2-4; possible D gene TRBD2, 6 bases. Germline lookup yields CDR1 SQVTM and CDR2 ANQGSEA. This CDR3 has 12 amino acids. For the CDR3, the DNA is TGCAGTGGGGGGAGTGACAAAAACATTCAGTACTTC. Encoded protein: CSGGSDKNIQYF.